A single count supports the clone carrying this T cell receptor (beta chain). Its antigen remains unknown. PCR used 60 Vbeta primers and 13 Jbeta primers. The repertoire was sequenced with immunoSEQ multiplex PCR; TCRdb's copy has only in-frame clones and lacks some. The sample has over 150,000 clones, about 68% seen once; the top ten hold around 2.3%. The CDR3 length is 15 residues. Germline CDR1 SGHRS, CDR2 YFSETQ. Trimming removed 0 bases from V and 4 bases from J, with 10 bases in between. This entry comes from a study of cytomegalovirus exposure and HLA in healthy donors. Study results and limitations: Researchers had no immune exposure information except CMV serostatus available.

This chain uses TRBV5-1 with TRBJ2-2, with D possibly being TRBD2 (7 bases). The sequence came from a man in his thirties or forties in good health and CMV-seronegative. Sequencing was carried out using PBMCs. The CDR3 here is CASSLEGGATGELFF. CDR3 nucleotides: TGCGCCAGCAGCTTGGAGGGGGGGGCCACCGGGGAGCTGTTTTTT.